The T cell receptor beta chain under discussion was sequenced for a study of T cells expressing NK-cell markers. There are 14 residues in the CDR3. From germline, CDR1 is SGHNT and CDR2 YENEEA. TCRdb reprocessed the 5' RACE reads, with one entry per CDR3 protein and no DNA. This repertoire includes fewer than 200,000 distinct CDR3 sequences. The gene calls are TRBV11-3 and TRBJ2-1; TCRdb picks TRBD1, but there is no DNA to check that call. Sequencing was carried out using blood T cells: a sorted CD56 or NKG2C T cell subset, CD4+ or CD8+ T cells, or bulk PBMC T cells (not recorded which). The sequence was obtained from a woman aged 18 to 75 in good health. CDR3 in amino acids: CASSPGHGYNEQFF.